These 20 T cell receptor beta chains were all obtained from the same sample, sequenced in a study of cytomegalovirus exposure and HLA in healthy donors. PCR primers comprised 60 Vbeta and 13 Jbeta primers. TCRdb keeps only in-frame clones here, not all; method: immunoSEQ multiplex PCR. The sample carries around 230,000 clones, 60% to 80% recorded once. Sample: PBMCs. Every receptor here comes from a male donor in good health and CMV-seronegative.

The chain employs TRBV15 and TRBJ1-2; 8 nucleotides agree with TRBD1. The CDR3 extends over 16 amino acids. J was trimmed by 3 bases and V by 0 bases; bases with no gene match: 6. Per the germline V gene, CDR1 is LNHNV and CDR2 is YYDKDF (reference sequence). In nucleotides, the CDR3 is TGTGCCACCAGCAGAGATCCGACAGGGGCTTACTATGGCTACACCTTC. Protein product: CATSRDPTGAYYGYTF.

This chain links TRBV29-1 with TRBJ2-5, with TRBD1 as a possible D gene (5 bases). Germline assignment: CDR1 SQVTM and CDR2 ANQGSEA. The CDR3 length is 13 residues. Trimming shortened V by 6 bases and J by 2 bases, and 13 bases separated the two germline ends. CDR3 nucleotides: TGCAGCGTGTCGGCGACAGTTCAAGAGACCCAGTACTTC. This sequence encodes CSVSATVQETQYF.

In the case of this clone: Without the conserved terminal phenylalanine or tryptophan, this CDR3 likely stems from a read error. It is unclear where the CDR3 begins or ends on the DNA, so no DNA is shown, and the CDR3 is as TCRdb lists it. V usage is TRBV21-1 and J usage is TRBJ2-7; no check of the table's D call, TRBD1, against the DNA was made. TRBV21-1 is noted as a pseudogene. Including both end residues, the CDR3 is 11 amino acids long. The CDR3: CASSRGTACPN.

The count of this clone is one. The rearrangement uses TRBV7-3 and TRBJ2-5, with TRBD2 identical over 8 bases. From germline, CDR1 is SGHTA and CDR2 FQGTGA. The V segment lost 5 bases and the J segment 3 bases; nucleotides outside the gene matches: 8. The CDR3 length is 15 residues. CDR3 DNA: TGTGCCAGCAGCCCTGCCGGGACTAGAAAAGAGACCCAGTACTTC. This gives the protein CASSPAGTRKETQYF. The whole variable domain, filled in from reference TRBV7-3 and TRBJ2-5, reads GAGVSQTPSNKVTEKGKYVELRCDPISGHTALYWYRQSLGQGPEFLIYFQGTGAADDSGLPNDRFFAVRPEGSVSTLKIQRTERGDSAVYLCASSPAGTRKETQYFGPGTRLLVL.

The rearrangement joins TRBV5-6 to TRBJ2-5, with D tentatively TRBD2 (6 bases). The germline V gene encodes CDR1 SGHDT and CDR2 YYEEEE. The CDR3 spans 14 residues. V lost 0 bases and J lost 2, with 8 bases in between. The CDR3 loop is CASSLEAGQETQYF. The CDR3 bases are TGTGCCAGCAGCTTGGAGGCGGGACAAGAGACCCAGTACTTC.

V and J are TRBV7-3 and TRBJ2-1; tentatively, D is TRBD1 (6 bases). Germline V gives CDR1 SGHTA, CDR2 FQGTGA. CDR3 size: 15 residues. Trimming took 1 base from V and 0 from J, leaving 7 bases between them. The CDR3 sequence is CASSLMGASYNEQFF. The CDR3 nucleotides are TGTGCCAGCAGCTTAATGGGGGCCTCCTACAATGAGCAGTTCTTC.

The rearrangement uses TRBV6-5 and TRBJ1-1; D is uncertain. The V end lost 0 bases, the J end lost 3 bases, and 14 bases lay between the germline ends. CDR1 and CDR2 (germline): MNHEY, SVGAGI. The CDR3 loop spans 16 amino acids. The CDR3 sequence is CASSYSTQSPDTEAFF. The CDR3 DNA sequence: TGTGCCAGCAGTTACTCGACTCAGAGCCCGGACACTGAAGCTTTCTTT.

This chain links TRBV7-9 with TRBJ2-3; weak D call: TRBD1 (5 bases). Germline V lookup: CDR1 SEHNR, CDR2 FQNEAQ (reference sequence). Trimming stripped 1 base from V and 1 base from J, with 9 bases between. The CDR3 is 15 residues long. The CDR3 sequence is CASSLGDSRTDTQYF. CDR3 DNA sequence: TGTGCCAGCAGCTTAGGAGACAGCCGCACAGATACGCAGTATTTT.

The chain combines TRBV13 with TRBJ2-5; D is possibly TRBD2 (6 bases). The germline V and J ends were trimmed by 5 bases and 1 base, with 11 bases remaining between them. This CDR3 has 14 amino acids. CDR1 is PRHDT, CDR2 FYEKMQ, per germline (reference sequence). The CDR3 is CASSPSSAQETQYF. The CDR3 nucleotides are TGTGCCAGCAGCCCTTCTAGCGCCCAAGAGACCCAGTACTTC. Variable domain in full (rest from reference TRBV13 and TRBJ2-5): AAGVIQSPRHLIKEKRETATLKCYPIPRHDTVYWYQQGPGQDPQFLISFYEKMQSDKGSIPDRFSAQQFSDYHSELNMSSLELGDSALYFCASSPSSAQETQYFGPGTRLLVL.

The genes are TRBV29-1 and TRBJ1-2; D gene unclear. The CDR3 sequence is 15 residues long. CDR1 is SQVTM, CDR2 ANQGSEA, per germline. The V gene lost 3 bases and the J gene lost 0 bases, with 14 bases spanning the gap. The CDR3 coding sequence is TGCAGCGTTGAGGGCAGCTTAACCACTAACTATGGCTACACCTTC. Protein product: CSVEGSLTTNYGYTF.

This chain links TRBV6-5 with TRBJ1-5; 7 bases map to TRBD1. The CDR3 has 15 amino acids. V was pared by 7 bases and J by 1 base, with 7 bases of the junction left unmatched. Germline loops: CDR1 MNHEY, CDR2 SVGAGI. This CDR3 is CASTDRERSNQPQHF. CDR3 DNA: TGTGCCAGCACCGACAGGGAAAGGAGCAATCAGCCCCAGCATTTT.

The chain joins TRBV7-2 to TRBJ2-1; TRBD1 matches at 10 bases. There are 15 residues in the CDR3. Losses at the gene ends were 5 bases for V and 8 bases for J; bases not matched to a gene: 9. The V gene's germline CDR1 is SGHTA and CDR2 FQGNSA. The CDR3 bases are TGTGCCAGCAGCCCCGACAGGGGGCGCGGGGATGAGCAGTTCTTC. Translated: CASSPDRGRGDEQFF.

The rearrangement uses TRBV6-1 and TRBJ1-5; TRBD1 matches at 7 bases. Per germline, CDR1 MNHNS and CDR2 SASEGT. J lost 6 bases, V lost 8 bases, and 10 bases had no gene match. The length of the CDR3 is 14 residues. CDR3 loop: CASASRQGTQPQHF. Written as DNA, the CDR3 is TGTGCCAGCGCGTCTAGACAGGGCACTCAGCCCCAGCATTTT.

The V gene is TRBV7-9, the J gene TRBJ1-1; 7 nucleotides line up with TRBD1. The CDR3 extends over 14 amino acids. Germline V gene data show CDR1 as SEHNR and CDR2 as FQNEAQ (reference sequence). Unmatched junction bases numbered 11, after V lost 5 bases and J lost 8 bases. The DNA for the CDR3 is TGTGCCAGCAGCCCAACAGGGGCCGTCGCAGAAGCTTTCTTT. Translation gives CASSPTGAVAEAFF.

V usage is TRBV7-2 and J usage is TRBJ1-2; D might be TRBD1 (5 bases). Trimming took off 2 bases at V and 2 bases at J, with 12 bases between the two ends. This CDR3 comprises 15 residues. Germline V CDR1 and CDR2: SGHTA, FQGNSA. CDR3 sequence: CASSLRRGPNYGYTF. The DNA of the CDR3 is TGTGCCAGCAGCTTAAGGCGGGGACCGAACTATGGCTACACCTTC.

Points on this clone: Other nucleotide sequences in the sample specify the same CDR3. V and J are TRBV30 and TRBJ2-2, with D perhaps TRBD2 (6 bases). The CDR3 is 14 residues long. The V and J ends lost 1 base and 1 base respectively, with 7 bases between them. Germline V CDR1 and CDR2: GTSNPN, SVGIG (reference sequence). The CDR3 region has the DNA TGTGCCTGGAGTGGGCGGGGGAACACCGGGGAGCTGTTTTTT. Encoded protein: CAWSGRGNTGELFF. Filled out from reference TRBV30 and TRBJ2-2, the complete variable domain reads SQTIHQWPATLVQPVGSPLSLECTVEGTSNPNLYWYRQAAGRGLQLLFYSVGIGQISSEVPQNLSASRPQDRQFILSSKKLLLSDSGFYLCAWSGRGNTGELFFGEGSRLTVL.

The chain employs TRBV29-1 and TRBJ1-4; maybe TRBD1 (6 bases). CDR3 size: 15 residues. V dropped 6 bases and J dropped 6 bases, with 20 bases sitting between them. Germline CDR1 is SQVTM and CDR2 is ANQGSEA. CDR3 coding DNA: TGCAGCGTAGCCTCCGGGGGGCGAAAAGATGAAAAACTGTTTTTT. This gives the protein CSVASGGRKDEKLFF.

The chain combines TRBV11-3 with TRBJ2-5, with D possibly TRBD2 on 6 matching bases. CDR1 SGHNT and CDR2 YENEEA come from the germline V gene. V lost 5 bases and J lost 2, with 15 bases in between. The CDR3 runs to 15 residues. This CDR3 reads CASSRGRGTQETQYF. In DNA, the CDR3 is TGTGCCAGCAGCCGGGGGAGAGGCACGCAAGAGACCCAGTACTTC.

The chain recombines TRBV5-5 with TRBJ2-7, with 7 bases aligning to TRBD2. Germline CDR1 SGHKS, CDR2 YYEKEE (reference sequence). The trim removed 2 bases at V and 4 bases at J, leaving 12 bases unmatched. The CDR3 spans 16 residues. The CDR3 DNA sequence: TGTGCCAGCAGCTTAGTAGCGGGCGCGAGGGAATACGAGCAGTACTTC. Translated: CASSLVAGAREYEQYF.

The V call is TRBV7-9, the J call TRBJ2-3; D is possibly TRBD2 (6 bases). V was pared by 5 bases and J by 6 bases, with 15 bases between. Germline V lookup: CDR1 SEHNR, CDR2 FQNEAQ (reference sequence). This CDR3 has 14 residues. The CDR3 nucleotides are TGTGCCAGCAGCCCCCCCCGACTAGGCGATACGCAGTATTTT. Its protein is CASSPPRLGDTQYF.